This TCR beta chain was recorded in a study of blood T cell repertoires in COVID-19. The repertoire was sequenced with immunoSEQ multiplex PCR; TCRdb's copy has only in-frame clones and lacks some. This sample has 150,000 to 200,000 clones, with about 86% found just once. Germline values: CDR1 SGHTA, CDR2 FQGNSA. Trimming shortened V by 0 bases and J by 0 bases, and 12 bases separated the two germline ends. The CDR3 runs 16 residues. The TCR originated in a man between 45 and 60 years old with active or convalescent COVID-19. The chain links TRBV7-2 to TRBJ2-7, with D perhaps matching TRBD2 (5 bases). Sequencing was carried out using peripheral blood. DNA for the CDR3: TGTGCCAGCAGCTTAGCAGCGGCAGTAAGCTCCTACGAGCAGTACTTC. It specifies CASSLAAAVSSYEQYF.